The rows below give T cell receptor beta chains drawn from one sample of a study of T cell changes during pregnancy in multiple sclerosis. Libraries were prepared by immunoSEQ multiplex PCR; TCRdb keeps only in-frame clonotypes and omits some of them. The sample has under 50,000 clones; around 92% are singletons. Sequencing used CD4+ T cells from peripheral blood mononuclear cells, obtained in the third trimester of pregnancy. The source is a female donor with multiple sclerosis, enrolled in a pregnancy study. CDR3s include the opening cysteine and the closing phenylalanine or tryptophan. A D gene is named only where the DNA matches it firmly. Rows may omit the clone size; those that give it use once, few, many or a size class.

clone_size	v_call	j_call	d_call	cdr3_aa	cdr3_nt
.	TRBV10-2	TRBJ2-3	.	CASSESRGPGLGDTQYF	TGCGCCAGCAGTGAGTCAAGGGGCCCCGGGCTAGGGGATACGCAGTATTTT
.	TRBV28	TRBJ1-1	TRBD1	CASSLPFGQGDTEAFF	TGTGCCAGCAGTCTCCCTTTTGGACAGGGGGACACTGAAGCTTTCTTT
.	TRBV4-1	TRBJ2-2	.	CASSQDQIGELFF	TGCGCCAGCAGCCAAGATCAAATCGGGGAGCTGTTTTTT
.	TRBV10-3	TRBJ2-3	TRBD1	CAISERGGADTQYF	TGTGCCATCAGTGAGAGAGGGGGCGCAGATACGCAGTATTTT
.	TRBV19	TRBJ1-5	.	CASSIEGGHQPQHF	TGTGCCAGTAGTATAGAGGGGGGACATCAGCCCCAGCATTTT
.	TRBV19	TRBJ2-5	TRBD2	CASSVRTSGQETQYF	TGTGCCAGTAGTGTAAGGACTAGCGGGCAAGAGACCCAGTACTTC
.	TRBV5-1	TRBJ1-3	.	CASSLAGDFGNTIYF	TGCGCCAGCAGCTTGGCCGGAGATTTTGGAAACACCATATATTTT
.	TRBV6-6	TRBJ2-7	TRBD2	CASSSGLAGPYEQYF	TGTGCCAGCAGTTCAGGACTAGCGGGACCCTACGAGCAGTACTTC
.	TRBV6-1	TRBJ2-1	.	CASSEIKSRSYNEQFF	TGTGCCAGCAGTGAAATCAAGTCCCGGTCCTACAATGAGCAGTTCTTC
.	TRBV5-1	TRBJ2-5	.	CATRGAGFQETQYF	TGCGCCACCAGGGGTGCGGGCTTCCAAGAGACCCAGTACTTC
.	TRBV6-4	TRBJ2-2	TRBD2	CASSDYPTSGRNTGELFF	TGTGCCAGCAGTGACTATCCTACTAGCGGGAGAAACACCGGGGAGCTGTTTTTT
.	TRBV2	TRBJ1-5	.	CASRYDRISNQPQHF	TGTGCCAGCAGATACGACAGGATCAGCAATCAGCCCCAGCATTTT
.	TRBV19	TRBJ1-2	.	CASTQDRSYGYTF	TGTGCCAGTACCCAAGACAGGTCCTATGGCTACACCTTC
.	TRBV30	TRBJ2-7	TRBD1	CARAGTGDYEQYF	TGTGCCCGTGCAGGGACAGGGGACTACGAGCAGTACTTC
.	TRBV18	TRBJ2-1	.	CASSPSALAEYNEQFF	TGTGCCAGCTCACCTAGTGCCTTAGCGGAATACAATGAGCAGTTCTTC
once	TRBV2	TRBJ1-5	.	CASSPFVRVGDQPQHF	TGTGCCAGCAGTCCATTTGTGAGGGTCGGTGATCAGCCCCAGCATTTT
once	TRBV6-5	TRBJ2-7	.	CASSPRQIPYEQYF	TGTGCCAGCAGCCCCCGACAGATTCCCTACGAGCAGTACTTC
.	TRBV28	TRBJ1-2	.	CTSSFVQGDGYTF	TGTACCAGCAGTTTTGTACAGGGAGATGGCTACACCTTC
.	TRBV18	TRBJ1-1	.	CASSPRGKGDTEAFF	TGTGCCAGCTCACCACGGGGCAAGGGGGACACTGAAGCTTTCTTT
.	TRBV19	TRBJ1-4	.	CASSIREGSEKLFF	TGTGCCAGTAGTATCCGGGAGGGGAGTGAAAAACTGTTTTTT
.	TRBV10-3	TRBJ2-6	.	CAISSFGGGGSPGANVLTF	TGTGCCATCAGTTCCTTCGGAGGGGGCGGATCACCTGGGGCCAACGTCCTGACTTTC
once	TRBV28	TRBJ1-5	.	CASRRGGFIAQPQHF	TGTGCCAGCAGGAGGGGGGGATTTATCGCTCAGCCCCAGCATTTT
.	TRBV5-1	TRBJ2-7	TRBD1	CASSPQGQVGYEQYF	TGCGCCAGCAGCCCCCAGGGACAGGTCGGCTACGAGCAGTACTTC
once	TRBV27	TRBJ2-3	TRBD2	CASSLFGGRGLPQYF	TGTGCCAGCAGTTTATTCGGCGGGAGGGGCCTTCCGCAGTATTTT
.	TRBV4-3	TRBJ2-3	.	CASSQGERYTQYF	TGCGCCAGCAGCCAAGGAGAACGTTATACGCAGTATTTT
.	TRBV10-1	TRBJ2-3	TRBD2	CASSAPGREGDTQYF	TGCGCCAGCAGTGCCCCGGGGCGGGAGGGGGATACGCAGTATTTT
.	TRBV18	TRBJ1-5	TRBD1	CASSPQGAEQPQHF	TGTGCCAGCTCTCCCCAGGGGGCCGAGCAGCCCCAGCATTTT
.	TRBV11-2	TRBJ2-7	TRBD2	CATSAGTSDSYEQYF	TGTGCCACCAGCGCCGGGACTAGCGACTCCTACGAGCAGTACTTC
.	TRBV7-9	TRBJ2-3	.	CASSLPRSTDTQYF	TGTGCCAGCAGCTTACCCAGGAGCACAGATACGCAGTATTTT
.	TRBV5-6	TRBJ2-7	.	CASRPSWAGWYEQYF	TGTGCCAGCAGACCAAGTTGGGCGGGATGGTACGAGCAGTACTTC
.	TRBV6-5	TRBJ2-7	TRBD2	CASSSSGTSAYEQYF	TGTGCCAGCAGTTCCTCCGGGACTAGCGCGTACGAGCAGTACTTC
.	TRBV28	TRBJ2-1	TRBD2	CASSFRVAGEVYEQFF	TGTGCCAGCAGTTTTAGGGTGGCGGGAGAAGTTTATGAGCAGTTCTTC
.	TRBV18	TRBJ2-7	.	CASSPAPGDYEQYF	TGTGCCAGCTCACCTGCCCCCGGAGACTACGAGCAGTACTTC
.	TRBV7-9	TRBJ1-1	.	CASSLEAGRVGTEAFF	TGTGCCAGCAGCTTAGAGGCGGGTAGGGTGGGCACTGAAGCTTTCTTT
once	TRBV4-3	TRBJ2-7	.	CASSHTGGYEQYF	TGCGCCAGCAGCCACACAGGCGGCTACGAGCAGTACTTC
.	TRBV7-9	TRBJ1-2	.	CASSFGQSGYGYTF	TGTGCCAGCAGCTTCGGACAGTCCGGATATGGCTACACCTTC
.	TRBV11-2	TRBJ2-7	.	CASSLLLVEQYF	TGTGCCAGCAGCTTATTACTCGTCGAGCAGTACTTC
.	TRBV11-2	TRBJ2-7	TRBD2	CASSTPGTSGPYEQYF	TGTGCCAGCAGCACACCCGGGACTAGCGGGCCCTACGAGCAGTACTTC